What follows are 26 T cell receptor delta chains derived from one specimen sequenced in a study of γδ T cells in repeated Plasmodium falciparum infection. TCRdb made new clone calls on the multiplex PCR reads using CATT. The sample has under 65,000 delta-chain clones, over 1.5% seen once; the top ten hold about 15%. Flow sorting of PBMC yielded separate Vgamma9/Vdelta2+ and Vdelta2-negative gammadelta T cell populations for bulk repertoire analysis. Sequencing input: gamma-delta T cells from blood. All receptors come from a pool of human donors (malaria-infected and uninfected, not separated).

As concerns this clone: TCRdb shows a much larger clone's protein in place of this DNA's translation, and the two differ at residue 7, likely through a read error; the protein shown is translated from the DNA. The chain links TRDV3 to TRDJ1; TRDD3 matches 10 bases. Assignment of the J gene here rests on matching the DNA to germline, because TCRdb gives none. CDR3 size: 20 residues. In germline, CDR1 is TVYSNPD, CDR2 GDNSRS (reference sequence). V trimming: 1 base; J trimming: 0 bases; junction bases outside the gene matches: 20. CDR3 region: CAFTAFPQLYWGMNTDKLIF. CDR3 bases: TGTGCCTTTACGGCCTTCCCCCAATTGTACTGGGGGATGAACACCGATAAACTCATCTTT.

Comment on this clone: Translating this DNA gives a protein that differs at residue 22 from the TCRdb one, which belongs to a much larger clone; a read error is likely, and the protein shown is this translation. Here the V gene is TRDV2, but the J gene went uncalled; TRDD3 was called by the table and not checked on the DNA. Germline V gene sequence: CDR1 GEAIGNYY, CDR2 EKD. The CDR3 runs 23 residues. In DNA, the CDR3 is TGTGCCTGTGACACCGGGGGCTTTTTGCTGGGGGACGCCAGGAAAAGACCCACCGATAAACTCACCTTT. This sequence encodes CACDTGGFLLGDARKRPTDKLTF.

In regard to this clone: TCRdb's entry gives the protein of a much larger clone, which mismatches this DNA's translation at residue 7, likely from a read error; the protein reported here is translated from the DNA. The rearrangement links TRDV1 to TRDJ1; 13 nucleotides align to TRDD3. The J segment lost 3 bases and the V segment lost 4 bases, leaving 17 bases of the junction unmatched. The CDR3 sequence is 20 residues long. CDR1 is TSWWSYY and CDR2 is QGS in the germline V gene. This CDR3 is CALGGRNWGIRVVWADKLIF. The CDR3 DNA follows: TGTGCTCTTGGGGGACGGAACTGGGGGATACGCGTTGTTTGGGCCGATAAACTCATCTTT.

As to this clone: For this DNA, TCRdb reports the protein of a much larger clone, which diverges at residue 13, most likely from a read error; the protein presented here is translated directly from the DNA. J is TRDJ1 and V is TRDV1, with TRDD2 identical over 7 bases. The J gene was not available in TCRdb and was assigned here by matching the DNA to germline segments. This CDR3 has 18 amino acids. Per the germline V gene, CDR1 is TSWWSYY and CDR2 is QGS. The trim removed 1 base at V and 7 bases at J, leaving 18 bases unmatched. CDR3 DNA sequence: TGTGCTCTTGGGGAACCTTCCTATCCCCCGTCAACCCAGACTAAACTCATCTTT. Amino acid sequence: CALGEPSYPPSTQTKLIF.

Note on this clone: The TCRdb protein, from a much larger clone, departs from this DNA's translation at residue 19, likely by read error; the protein shown derives from the DNA. CDR3 protein: CACDSPGTGGYAGWDTRQTFF. CDR3 in DNA: TGTGCCTGTGACTCCCCGGGAACTGGGGGATACGCGGGATGGGACACCCGACAGACGTTTTTC. The V gene is given as TRDV2, and no J gene call is available; TRDD3, the D gene given by the table, was not confirmed from the DNA. Germline CDR1 is GEAIGNYY and CDR2 is EKD. The CDR3 has 21 residues.

There are many counts of this clone. A far larger clone is just one base off, so this is likely a read error. The sample holds other DNA sequences that translate to the same CDR3. The rearrangement joins TRDV1 to TRDJ1, with TRDD3 matching 7 bases. CDR1 and CDR2 (germline): TSWWSYY, QGS. This CDR3 is built from 15 residues. Here the CDR3 reads CALGERGIHTDKLIF. Written as DNA, the CDR3 is TGTGCTCTTGGGGAACGAGGGATACACACCGATAAACTCATCTTC.

This clone occurred many times. This DNA's translation differs at residue 6 from TCRdb's protein, which comes from a much larger clone; a read error is likely, and the protein shown is translated from the DNA. This same CDR3 is encoded by further DNA sequences in the sample. This chain joins TRDV3 and TRDJ1, with TRDD3 matching 10 bases. After removal of 4 bases from V and 0 bases from J, the junction contained 20 bases not matched to a gene. The CDR3 length is 19 residues. Germline CDR1 is TVYSNPD and CDR2 is GDNSRS (reference sequence). The CDR3 nucleotides are TGTGCCTCAACTCCTCCCCCCTGGGGGATAGTCTCGTACACCGATAAACTCATCTTT. Protein: CASTPPPWGIVSYTDKLIF.

Only a few counts were recorded for this clone. The TCRdb protein, from a much larger clone, departs from this DNA's translation at residue 10, likely by read error; the protein shown derives from the DNA. The J gene is TRDJ1, the V gene TRAV38-2/DV8; TRDD3 is a possible D gene (5 bases). CDR3 size: 19 residues. Trimming left V 3 bases short and J 1 base short, with 25 bases between. In germline, CDR1 is TSESDYY, CDR2 QEAYKQQN. The CDR3 spells CAYRIRLVGNPVGTDKLIF. The CDR3 nucleotides are TGTGCTTATAGGATCCGCTTGGTGGGGAATCCTGTAGGCACCGATAAACTCATCTTT.

This clone was picked up a small number of times. TCRdb records a much larger clone's protein for this DNA, with a difference at residue 17 that likely arises from a read error; the protein given is the translation of the DNA. This chain joins TRAV36/DV7 and TRDJ1, with TRDD3 matching 12 bases. No J gene was available from TCRdb, and it was assigned here by a germline match of the DNA. In germline, CDR1 is VTNFRS, CDR2 LTSSGIE (reference sequence). This CDR3 has 21 residues. The CDR3 DNA reads as TGTGCTGTGGTCCTCATCCTGCCCTTCTGGGGGATACGCTCGGACACCGGTAAACTCATCTTT. Translated, it gives CAVVLILPFWGIRSDTGKLIF.

This clone came up many times. The likely explanation is a read error, given a far larger clone one base away. Other DNA sequences in this specimen translate into the identical CDR3. The chain recombines TRDV1 with TRDJ1; 12 nucleotides agree with TRDD3. The CDR3 is 17 residues long. In germline, CDR1 is TSWWSYY, CDR2 QGS. The V gene end was trimmed by 2 bases and the J gene end by 11 bases; junction bases not matched to a gene: 15. The CDR3 DNA sequence: TGTGCTCTTGGGGAAGAGGGTCTACTGGGGGATACCATAAGGCTCATCTTT. This sequence encodes CALGEEGLLGDTIRLIF.

The sample holds a few counts of this clone. A far larger clone is just one base off, so this is likely a read error. At the DNA level, this CDR3 is encoded by other sequences in the same sample as well. This sequence joins TRDV1 and TRDJ1; perhaps D is TRDD2 or TRDD3 (8 bases each). V was clipped by 4 bases and J by 7 bases, with 46 bases between them. Germline CDR1 reads TSWWSYY; CDR2 reads QGS. CDR3 length: 24 residues. The CDR3, as DNA: TGTGCTCTTGGGGGAGAGATGCCTTCCTATCTCTCTCTCCTAACTGGGGGGTTTTTCGGTAAACTCATCTTT. Encoded protein: CALGGEMPSYLSLLTGGFFGKLIF.

This clone has just a few counts. A far larger clone is only one base removed, so a read error is likely. The chain couples TRDV1 to TRDJ1; 7 nucleotides agree with TRDD3. TCRdb carries no J gene annotation; the J gene was assigned here by matching the DNA with germline. CDR3 length: 21 residues. CDR1 is TSWWSYY and CDR2 is QGS in the germline V gene. The V segment lost 1 base and the J segment 0 bases; nucleotides outside the gene matches: 20. The CDR3 reads CALGEPVLTPPWGPYTDKLIF. CDR3 DNA: TGTGCTCTTGGGGAACCGGTCCTAACACCCCCCTGGGGGCCTTACACCGATAAACTCATCTTT.

Details on this clone: The amino acid sequence in TCRdb belongs to a much larger clone and departs from this DNA's translation at residue 15, likely a sequencing read error; the sequence shown is translated from the DNA. This chain connects TRDV1 to TRDJ1; D is perhaps TRDD3 (5 bases). TCRdb lists no J gene, so it was determined here by aligning the DNA to germline. Germline values: CDR1 TSWWSYY, CDR2 QGS. The CDR3 loop spans 20 amino acids. Trimming took off 4 bases at V and 5 bases at J, with 32 bases between the two ends. The CDR3 sequence is CALGGTRLLGGTRGVDKLIF. The DNA for the CDR3 is TGTGCTCTTGGGGGGACGCGGTTATTAGGGGGCACCCGGGGAGTAGATAAACTCATCTTT.

This clone occurred a few times. TCRdb records a much larger clone's protein for this DNA, with a difference at residue 17 that likely arises from a read error; the protein given is the translation of the DNA. The rearrangement joins TRDV2 to TRDJ3; 10 nucleotides align to TRDD3. Germline V gene data show CDR1 as GEAIGNYY and CDR2 as EKD. This CDR3 spans 20 amino acids. The DNA of the CDR3 is TGTGCCTGTGACACGACTGGGGGATTCCCGGGAGCCTGGGACACCCGACGGATGTTTTTC. This sequence encodes CACDTTGGFPGAWDTRRMFF.

This clone turned up a few times. TCRdb pairs this DNA with a much larger clone's protein that differs at residue 22, likely a read error; the protein shown was translated from the DNA. The CDR3 DNA is TGTGCCTGTGACAAGGCCTGTGTTCTCCCGAGGTACTGGGCCTCGCCCCTATGGGGCACCGATAGACTCATCTTT. Translated: CACDKACVLPRYWASPLWGTDRLIF. The gene calls are TRDV2 and TRDJ1, with a tentative D call TRDD3 (6 bases). The J gene was not available in TCRdb and was assigned here by matching the DNA to germline segments. The CDR3 consists of 25 residues. CDR1 and CDR2 from the germline V gene are GEAIGNYY and EKD.

A remark on this clone: The protein that TCRdb holds for this DNA derives from a much larger clone and differs from the translated DNA at residue 18, which likely indicates a read error; the protein shown here is translated from the DNA. The chain carries TRDV1 and TRDJ1, with 10 bases that match TRDD3. Germline matching of the DNA provided the J gene here, since TCRdb leaves it blank. The germline V gene has CDR1 TSWWSYY and CDR2 QGS. This CDR3 comprises 21 residues. The CDR3 protein is CALGAHSYVGGGYSETDRLIF. The CDR3 nucleotides read TGTGCTCTTGGGGCCCATTCCTACGTTGGTGGGGGATACTCAGAAACCGATAGACTCATCTTT.

In this sample, this clone turned up many times. A far larger clone differs by one base, so this is likely a read error. This sample also contains other DNA sequences that code for the same CDR3. The V and J genes are TRAV38-2/DV8 and TRDJ1; a possible D gene is TRDD2 (5 bases). This CDR3 has 16 residues. Per germline, CDR1 TSESDYY and CDR2 QEAYKQQN. The CDR3 loop is CAYRRKPTKYTDKLIF. In nucleotides, the CDR3 is TGTGCTTATAGGAGGAAACCTACGAAGTACACCGATAAGCTCATCTTT.

To note about this clone: It may be a read error: a sequence one base away is much more abundant. This chain links TRDV1 with TRDJ1; TRDD3 might be the D (6 bases). The J gene comes from matching the DNA to germline here; TCRdb lacks it. The CDR3 runs to 25 residues. V lost 4 bases, J lost 2 bases, and 44 bases lay in between. The germline V gene has CDR1 TSWWSYY and CDR2 QGS. CDR3 in amino acids: CALGAKGMHLRPGRGKLGDTDKLIF. The CDR3 nucleotides read TGTGCTCTTGGGGCCAAAGGAATGCATCTTCGCCCGGGCCGGGGGAAACTGGGAGATACCGATAAACTCATCTTT.

This clone showed up many times. TCRdb's protein, taken from a much larger clone, differs from this DNA's translation at residue 4, likely owing to a read error; the protein displayed comes from the DNA. V is TRDV2 and J is TRDJ1; TRDD3 matches at 8 bases. Looked up from germline, CDR1 is GEAIGNYY and CDR2 is EKD. J was trimmed by 0 bases and V by 5 bases; bases with no gene match: 7. There are 15 residues in the CDR3. CDR3 bases: TGTGCCTGTGGCGTACTGGGGGTTTACACCGATAAACTCATCTTT. It translates to CACGVLGVYTDKLIF.

About this clone: This likely traces to a read error, being one base from a far larger clone. The sample carries other DNA sequences with the same CDR3. The chain uses TRDV2 and TRDJ1; 11 positions agree with TRDD3. This CDR3 has 23 residues. The J segment lost 2 bases and the V segment lost 5 bases, leaving 30 bases of the junction unmatched. Germline CDR1 and CDR2: GEAIGNYY and EKD. The CDR3 DNA reads TGTGCCTGTGTAGTACGAGGATTCGGGGCTAGGGTTCGACTGGGGGATAATACCGATAAACTCATCTTT. It translates to CACVVRGFGARVRLGDNTDKLIF.

A note on this clone: A read error is the likely source, as a far larger clone sits one nucleotide away. The sample has other DNA sequences that encode this CDR3 too. This chain connects TRDV3 to TRDJ1; D is perhaps TRDD3 (5 bases). No J gene was available from TCRdb, and it was assigned here by a germline match of the DNA. V was shortened by 3 bases and J by 4 bases, with 12 bases between the two germline ends. The germline gives CDR1 TVYSNPD, CDR2 GDNSRS (reference sequence). The CDR3 loop spans 12 amino acids. The CDR3 here is CAFMGCLDKLIF. Here the CDR3 DNA reads TGTGCCTTCATGGGATGTCTCGATAAACTCATCTTT.

Many counts were recorded for this clone. TCRdb shows a much larger clone's protein in place of this DNA's translation, and the two differ at residue 12, likely through a read error; the protein shown is translated from the DNA. The CDR3 loop is CALGVRITGGGELIF. The CDR3 DNA reads as TGTGCTCTTGGGGTTAGAATTACTGGGGGAGGTGAACTCATCTTT. The rearrangement joins TRDV1 to TRDJ1; 9 nucleotides align to TRDD3. V gave up 4 bases and J gave up 9 bases; unmatched junction bases: 12. The CDR3 extends over 15 amino acids. CDR1 and CDR2 from the germline V gene are TSWWSYY and QGS.

This clone has a count of ten or more. A far larger clone is one nucleotide away, so this likely arose from a read error. The same CDR3 is also encoded by other DNA sequences in this sample. The V and J genes are TRDV1 and TRDJ1, with 11 positions matching TRDD3. This CDR3 contains 20 residues. Germline assignment: CDR1 TSWWSYY and CDR2 QGS. Here the CDR3 reads CALEAFPVILGDRATDKLIF. CDR3 coding DNA: TGTGCTCTTGAGGCCTTCCCCGTCATACTGGGGGATAGGGCAACCGATAAGCTCATCTTT.

This clone appeared a few times. This likely stems from a read error, as it lies one base from a far larger clone. Other DNA sequences in this sample translate to the same CDR3. The chain has TRDV3 and TRDJ1; TRDD3 matches 10 bases. Germline lookup yields CDR1 TVYSNPD and CDR2 GDNSRS (reference sequence). This CDR3 contains 21 residues. With V trimmed by 1 base and J by 7 bases, 30 bases remained unmatched. The CDR3 bases are TGTGCCTTTATGGCCCTACGATATACTGGGGGATCCCCCTCACGAACCTCTAAACTCATCTTT. Translation gives CAFMALRYTGGSPSRTSKLIF.

In its sample, this clone was seen many times. Other nucleotide sequences in the sample specify the same CDR3. This sequence joins TRDV3 and TRDJ1; D might be TRDD2 (5 bases). Between the trimmed V and J ends, which lost 5 bases and 1 base, there was a span of 32 bases. CDR1 is TVYSNPD and CDR2 is GDNSRS in the germline V gene (reference sequence). The CDR3 consists of 19 residues. As DNA, the CDR3 is TGTGCCAAACCCCGTCCTGGCCTACTTTTCGGGCTTAGCACCGATAAACTCATCTTT. Translation: CAKPRPGLLFGLSTDKLIF. Together with reference TRDV3 and TRDJ1, the CDR3 gives the full variable domain: CDKVTQSSPDQTVASGSEVVLLCTYDTVYSNPDLFWYRIRPDYSFQFVFYGDNSRSEGADFTQGRFSVKHILTQKAFHLVISPVRTEDSATYYCAKPRPGLLFGLSTDKLIFGKGTRVTVEP.

This clone was seen a few times. TCRdb pairs this DNA with a much larger clone's protein that differs at residue 10, likely a read error; the protein shown was translated from the DNA. V is TRDV1 and J is TRDJ1; D call uncertain. Germline CDR1 TSWWSYY, CDR2 QGS. There are 17 residues in the CDR3. The V gene lost 0 bases and the J gene lost 3 bases, with 17 bases spanning the gap. The CDR3 bases are TGTGCTCTTGGGGAACTCTCCGGTACTGAGGGACCCGATAAACTCATCTTT. Translation gives CALGELSGTEGPDKLIF.